This T cell receptor beta chain was sequenced in a study of cytomegalovirus exposure and HLA in healthy donors. PCR involved 60 Vbeta and 13 Jbeta primers. Produced via immunoSEQ multiplex PCR; TCRdb's table is partial and in-frame only. This table has more than 90,000 clones, around 84% appearing once. Germline loops: CDR1 SEHNR, CDR2 FQNEAQ (reference sequence). The CDR3 loop spans 15 amino acids. V was cut by 5 bases and J by 0 bases, with 11 bases left in between. This clonotype originated in a man aged 25-45 years in good health and CMV-seropositive. Sequencing was performed on PBMCs. The rearrangement links TRBV7-9 to TRBJ1-3; tentative D call: TRBD1 (6 bases). Here the CDR3 reads CASSRPDSSGNTIYF. The CDR3 DNA sequence: TGTGCCAGCAGCCGACCGGACAGCTCTGGAAACACCATATATTTT.